A selection of T cell receptor beta chains follows, all from one sample in a study of beta chain features in type 1 diabetes. The protocol was immunoSEQ multiplex PCR, while the TCRdb copy is restricted to in-frame clones and leaves out a portion. Counted here are 900,000 or so clones, roughly 16% occurring once; the ten biggest clones make up around 0.02%. The specimen sequenced was naive CD4+ T cells from blood. The source of these receptors is a woman younger than 35 in good health. The CDR3 runs from the conserved cysteine through the conserved F or W. Each record gives: J gene, V gene, D gene, clone size, CDR3 protein, CDR3 DNA. A D gene is named only where the DNA matches it firmly. Not all rows give a size; the values are once, few, many and, for expanded clones, a class.

TRBJ2-1,TRBV5-4,.,.,CASSFTGINEQFF,TGTGCCAGCAGCTTCACTGGAATTAATGAGCAGTTCTTC
TRBJ2-1,TRBV9,TRBD2,once,CASSVRAGEGNEQFF,TGTGCCAGCAGCGTACGGGCGGGAGAAGGGAATGAGCAGTTCTTC
TRBJ2-1,TRBV7-9,.,few,CASSLDAHEQFF,TGTGCCAGCAGCTTGGACGCCCATGAGCAGTTCTTC
TRBJ1-2,TRBV29-1,TRBD1,few,CSVVQGENYGYTF,TGCAGCGTTGTACAGGGGGAAAACTATGGCTACACCTTC
TRBJ2-7,TRBV5-4,.,.,CASSRNRDSYEQYF,TGTGCCAGCAGCCGAAACAGGGACTCCTACGAGCAGTACTTC
TRBJ1-5,TRBV18,.,few,CASSLRPDNQPQHF,TGTGCCAGCTCGCTGCGACCGGACAATCAGCCCCAGCATTTT
TRBJ2-1,TRBV7-3,.,.,CASSPSGTEDNYNEQFF,TGTGCCAGCAGCCCAAGCGGGACAGAGGATAACTACAATGAGCAGTTCTTC
TRBJ2-5,TRBV14,.,.,CASSVWRDRETQYF,TGTGCCAGCAGTGTTTGGCGGGATAGGGAGACCCAGTACTTC
TRBJ2-5,TRBV6-6,TRBD2,few,CASSRREGRAETQYF,TGTGCCAGCAGTAGGCGGGAGGGCCGGGCAGAGACCCAGTACTTC
TRBJ1-2,TRBV19,.,few,CASSIVGGEGYGYTF,TGTGCCAGTAGTATAGTCGGCGGTGAGGGCTATGGCTACACCTTC
TRBJ1-2,TRBV19,TRBD1,once,CASSIGDRLRGVDTF,TGTGCCAGTAGTATAGGGGACAGACTACGCGGGGTCGACACCTTC
TRBJ2-1,TRBV5-1,.,.,CASSPGRTGNEQFF,TGCGCCAGCAGCCCCGGGAGAACGGGGAATGAGCAGTTCTTC
TRBJ1-4,TRBV4-2,.,.,CASSSPRAGQGEKLFF,TGTGCCAGCAGCTCACCCCGGGCCGGACAAGGTGAAAAACTGTTTTTT
TRBJ2-1,TRBV5-4,.,few,CASSFPSSYNEQFF,TGTGCCAGCAGCTTCCCGAGCTCCTACAATGAGCAGTTCTTC
TRBJ2-7,TRBV2,.,.,CASSGAYEQYF,TGTGCCAGCAGTGGGGCTTACGAGCAGTACTTC
TRBJ2-4,TRBV28,TRBD2,few,CASSLAGGLSNIQYF,TGTGCCAGCAGTCTAGCGGGAGGGCTCTCAAACATTCAGTACTTC
TRBJ1-1,TRBV29-1,.,few,CSVEEQVSTEAFF,TGCAGCGTTGAAGAGCAGGTGAGCACTGAAGCTTTCTTT
TRBJ1-2,TRBV11-1,TRBD1,.,CASSFGSIITDRDYGYTF,TGTGCCAGCAGCTTCGGCTCAATAATTACCGACAGGGACTATGGCTACACCTTC
TRBJ2-1,TRBV10-3,TRBD2,few,CAIRANPGLDKNEQFF,TGTGCCATTCGAGCTAATCCGGGACTAGATAAAAATGAGCAGTTCTTC
TRBJ2-1,TRBV18,TRBD1,.,CASSPLVFGTGGYNEQFF,TGTGCCAGCTCACCACTCGTATTCGGGACAGGGGGCTACAATGAGCAGTTCTTC
TRBJ2-4,TRBV7-2,.,few,CASSPGPRGGKGIQYF,TGTGCCAGCAGCCCCGGACCAAGGGGAGGTAAAGGGATTCAGTACTTC
TRBJ2-1,TRBV27,.,few,CASSLARSSYNEQFF,TGTGCCAGCAGTTTGGCGCGGAGCTCTTACAATGAGCAGTTCTTC
TRBJ2-1,TRBV5-4,TRBD1,.,CASSFRDRSGEQFF,TGTGCCAGCAGCTTTCGGGACAGATCCGGTGAGCAGTTCTTC
TRBJ2-7,TRBV6-5,.,.,CASSTGYEQYF,TGTGCCAGCAGTACTGGCTACGAGCAGTACTTC
TRBJ2-1,TRBV15,.,few,CATSRDLGSDPYNEQFF,TGTGCCACCAGCAGAGACCTGGGGTCAGACCCCTACAATGAGCAGTTCTTC
TRBJ2-5,TRBV4-1,.,.,CASSQERTQYF,TGCGCCAGCAGCCAAGAGAGGACCCAGTACTTC
TRBJ2-6,TRBV11-3,.,.,CASSTGANVLTF,TGTGCCAGCAGTACTGGGGCCAACGTCCTGACTTTC
TRBJ1-2,TRBV5-6,TRBD1,.,CASSQWTGFINYGYTF,TGTGCCAGCAGCCAATGGACAGGATTTATTAACTATGGCTACACCTTC
TRBJ2-3,TRBV2,.,few,CASSDDFTDTQYF,TGTGCCAGCAGTGATGACTTCACAGATACGCAGTATTTT
TRBJ2-2,TRBV7-2,TRBD2,.,CASSSGLAGGELFF,TGTGCCAGCAGCTCGGGACTAGCGGGCGGGGAGCTGTTTTTT
TRBJ2-3,TRBV11-2,TRBD2,.,CASSWGLAGFTDTQYF,TGTGCCAGCAGCTGGGGACTAGCGGGATTCACAGATACGCAGTATTTT
TRBJ1-1,TRBV25-1,TRBD1,few,CASSESGTGLAFF,TGTGCCAGCAGTGAATCTGGGACAGGGCTGGCTTTCTTT
TRBJ1-4,TRBV2,.,few,CASRPGPRNEKLFF,TGTGCCAGCAGGCCGGGACCGCGAAATGAAAAACTGTTTTTT
TRBJ2-7,TRBV13,TRBD2,few,CASSFLAGGLYEQYF,TGTGCCAGCAGCTTTCTAGCGGGAGGGCTCTACGAGCAGTACTTC
TRBJ2-7,TRBV28,.,.,CASRIGVSYEQYF,TGTGCCAGCAGGATCGGGGTAAGCTACGAGCAGTACTTC
TRBJ1-2,TRBV25-1,.,few,CASSDGFGYTF,TGTGCCAGCAGTGATGGGTTTGGCTACACCTTC
TRBJ2-5,TRBV18,TRBD1,.,CASSPQGQLQETQYF,TGTGCCAGCTCCCCCCAGGGACAGTTACAAGAGACCCAGTACTTC
TRBJ2-7,TRBV4-2,TRBD2,.,CASSQISGLAGREQYF,TGTGCCAGCAGCCAGATAAGTGGACTAGCGGGGCGCGAGCAGTACTTC
TRBJ2-3,TRBV6-1,TRBD2,few,CAITSGRASTDTQYF,TGTGCCATTACTAGCGGGAGGGCGAGCACAGATACGCAGTATTTT
TRBJ2-6,TRBV7-3,.,few,CASSLLGSMSSGANVLTF,TGTGCCAGCAGTCTACTGGGGAGTATGAGCTCTGGGGCCAACGTCCTGACTTTC